Following are 10 T cell receptor beta chains from one sample sequenced in a study of blood T cells in healthy people across ages. A J-beta primer mix and a sample-barcoded 5' primer were used in a second PCR of about 7 to 12 cycles. TCRdb re-called the 5' RACE reads through MiXCR, storing one row per CDR3 protein. The sample has 630,000 or so distinct CDR3 sequences; less than 35% are singletons. Sequenced: blood. These receptors came from a woman of 80 years or more in good health.

The rearrangement joins TRBV12-3 or TRBV12-4 to TRBJ1-5, with D uncertain. CDR3 length equals 13 residues. Trimming shortened V by 5 bases and J by 7 bases, and 12 bases separated the two germline ends. In nucleotides, the CDR3 is TGTGCCAGCAGTCTTACCGATCTCCAGCCCCAGCATTTT. Its protein is CASSLTDLQPQHF.

This chain links TRBV6-5 with TRBJ1-4; 7 positions agree with TRBD1. This CDR3 spans 18 amino acids. Germline trimming cut 2 bases from V and 2 bases from J; bases unmatched to any gene: 11. Germline values: CDR1 MNHEY, CDR2 SVGAGI. The chain's CDR3 is CASSYPGAGGGTNEKLFF. CDR3 DNA sequence: TGTGCCAGCAGTTACCCAGGGGCAGGGGGTGGGACTAATGAAAAACTGTTTTTT.

This clonotype was observed many times. The chain uses TRBV7-2 and TRBJ1-4; D is perhaps TRBD1 (6 bases). V lost 2 bases and J lost 8, with 15 bases in between. CDR1 is SGHTA, CDR2 FQGNSA, per germline. The CDR3 extends over 15 amino acids. The CDR3: CASSLWGGSGEKLFF. CDR3 nucleotide sequence: TGTGCCAGCAGCTTATGGGGGGGCTCGGGAGAAAAACTGTTTTTT.

The sample holds many counts of this clonotype. This chain connects TRBV4-2 to TRBJ2-7; 7 nucleotides align to TRBD2. The CDR3 totals 16 residues. V lost 1 base and J lost 2; bases outside the gene matches: 8. Per germline, CDR1 LGHNA and CDR2 YNFKEQ. The CDR3 bases are TGTGCCAGCAGCCAAGCGGGCCGGGGGGTCACCTACGAGCAGTACTTC. As protein: CASSQAGRGVTYEQYF.

The chain combines TRBV2 with TRBJ1-1; a possible D gene is TRBD1 (5 bases). The V end lost 10 bases, the J end lost 4 bases, and 13 bases lay between the germline ends. The CDR3 is 12 amino acids. CDR1 and CDR2 (germline): SNHLY, FYNNEI. The CDR3 protein is CAIGFGGTEAFF. CDR3 nucleotide sequence: TGTGCCATCGGCTTCGGGGGCACTGAAGCTTTCTTT.

The gene calls are TRBV20-1 and TRBJ1-1; D gene uncertain. Germline loops: CDR1 DFQATT, CDR2 SNEGSKA (reference sequence). Trimming took 3 bases from V and 1 from J, leaving 18 bases between them. The CDR3 loop spans 16 amino acids. The CDR3 loop reads CSASPGASASNTEAFF. In nucleotides, the CDR3 is TGCAGTGCTAGCCCAGGCGCTTCTGCATCGAACACTGAAGCTTTCTTT.

This clonotype was recorded at least ten times. The gene calls are TRBV27 and TRBJ2-1; a possible D gene is TRBD1 (6 bases). The CDR3 totals 16 residues. Trimming removed 4 bases from V and 12 bases from J, with 25 bases in between. Germline assignment: CDR1 MNHEY and CDR2 SMNVEV (reference sequence). CDR3 sequence (DNA): TGTGCCAGCAGTTCAAAGCCCGGGACAACTCAGGGAAGGCAGTTCTTC. This sequence encodes CASSSKPGTTQGRQFF.

This clonotype was seen a handful of times. The chain is built from TRBV29-1 and TRBJ2-5; D gene ambiguous. Trimming pared 0 bases from V and 5 bases from J, leaving 10 bases between. This CDR3 has 13 residues. CDR1 SQVTM and CDR2 ANQGSEA come from the germline V gene. The CDR3 reads CSVEERLQETQYF. The CDR3 nucleotides read TGCAGCGTTGAAGAACGACTTCAGGAGACCCAGTACTTC.

In the case of this clonotype: This may arise from a read error, as a much more abundant clone is one base away. The chain carries TRBV12-3 or TRBV12-4 and TRBJ2-1; D unclear. The CDR3 extends over 13 amino acids. Trimming stripped 7 bases from V and 10 bases from J, with 17 bases between. CDR3 nucleotides: TGTGCCAGCACCGTAGGATACACGGGCGAGCAGTTCTTC. Residues: CASTVGYTGEQFF.

This clonotype was observed many times. The chain couples TRBV25-1 to TRBJ2-7; weak D call: TRBD2 (5 bases). Germline V gene sequence: CDR1 MGHDK, CDR2 SYGVNS. Trimming removed 7 bases at V and 3 bases at J, with 13 bases between. The CDR3 consists of 13 residues. Here the CDR3 reads CASIRPRDYEQYF. CDR3 coding DNA: TGTGCCAGCATCCGCCCCCGGGACTACGAGCAGTACTTC.